Described below is a single TCR beta chain sequence and its context. Its antigen is not known. Thawed PBMCs were FACS-sorted into unstimulated CD4+CD25+CD127- regulatory T cells, CD4+CD25- non-regulatory cells, CD4 and CD8 cells. The data originate from a study of Tregs in tolerant kidney transplant recipients. Findings and limits, study-wide: No direct test of biological reproducibility was done here. The small number of patients limits these findings pending further validation.

V gave up 6 bases and J gave up 0 bases, with 8 bases separating them. Germline loops: CDR1 MNHNS, CDR2 SASEGT. This CDR3 contains 13 residues. TCRdb's copy holds only in-frame clones and misses some; the assay was immunoSEQ multiplex PCR. Here the sample spans some 68,000 clones, 84% being singletons. The sequenced sample was CD4+ T cells from blood. The chain carries TRBV6-1 and TRBJ1-1; D not certain. This sequence was found in a human donor in good health. The CDR3 coding sequence is TGTGCCAGCAGCCTCCGGGTGAACACTGAAGCTTTCTTT. It codes for CASSLRVNTEAFF.